These 23 T cell receptor beta chains originate from one sample sequenced in a study of shared clonotypes between healthy human individuals. Assay used: immunoSEQ multiplex PCR; TCRdb lists only in-frame clones, some missing. The sample comprises a few million clones, 85% to 95% of which are singletons, and roughly 0.15% rests with the top ten. The specimen sequenced was naive CD4+ T cells sorted from blood. This sample's subset: CD45RA+ positively selected. These receptors were collected from a man younger than 30 in good health.

The V call is TRBV27, the J call TRBJ2-3; 8 bases fit TRBD2. After removal of 5 bases from V and 4 bases from J, the junction contained 8 bases not matched to a gene. This CDR3 has 15 residues. In germline, CDR1 is MNHEY, CDR2 SMNVEV (reference sequence). The DNA of the CDR3 is TGTGCCAGCAGTACCAGCGGGAGTCCGTCAGATACGCAGTATTTT. Its translation: CASSTSGSPSDTQYF.

The chain recombines TRBV5-4 with TRBJ1-3; 7 positions agree with TRBD1. Germline CDR1 is SGHNT and CDR2 is YYREEE (reference sequence). With 5 bases clipped from V and 4 bases from J, the junction kept 9 bases outside the gene matches. The CDR3 extends over 15 amino acids. The CDR3 reads CASSYGDRVGNTIYF. In DNA form, the CDR3 reads TGTGCCAGCAGTTATGGAGACAGGGTGGGAAACACCATATATTTT.

The V call is TRBV5-1, the J call TRBJ1-1; tentative D call: TRBD1 (6 bases). The CDR3 extends over 11 amino acids. V was pared by 5 bases and J by 9 bases, with 11 bases between. The germline CDR1 and CDR2 sequences are SGHRS and YFSETQ. The CDR3 here is CASSNGQKAFF. CDR3 nucleotides: TGCGCCAGCAGTAACGGACAGAAAGCTTTCTTT.

Details on this clone: Its ends do not fully match the called genes, so a read error is possible. The chain links TRBV7-2 to TRBJ2-1, with D tentatively TRBD2 (6 bases). There are 12 residues in the CDR3. Germline assignment: CDR1 SGHTA and CDR2 FQGNSA. CDR3 sequence reads: CASSLVGLSGVF. The CDR3 DNA reads as TGTGCCAGCAGCTTAGTGGGGCTCTCGGGGGTCTTC.

The V and J genes are TRBV14 and TRBJ2-3; 12 bases agree with TRBD2. The CDR3 has 20 residues. Germline CDR1 SGHDN, CDR2 FVKESK. V was clipped by 0 bases and J by 8 bases; unmatched bases: 18. The CDR3 protein is CASSQESLVPSGRGLLTQYF. For the CDR3, the DNA is TGTGCCAGCAGCCAAGAGAGCCTAGTTCCTAGCGGGAGGGGACTTCTTACGCAGTATTTT.

The J gene is TRBJ2-2, the V gene TRBV19; a weak D match, TRBD2 (6 bases). This CDR3 has 16 residues. Germline CDR1 is LNHDA and CDR2 is SQIVND (reference sequence). Trimming stripped 3 bases from V and 4 bases from J, with 15 bases between. The CDR3 region is CASSMERETPTGELFF. CDR3 sequence (DNA): TGTGCCAGTAGTATGGAACGGGAGACTCCCACCGGGGAGCTGTTTTTT.

The chain links TRBV7-3 to TRBJ2-3, with 7 bases that match TRBD2. The germline CDR1 and CDR2 sequences are SGHTA and FQGTGA. This CDR3 region has 14 residues. V lost 5 bases, J lost 2 bases, and 4 bases stayed unmatched. In nucleotides, the CDR3 is TGTGCCAGCAGCCGAGGGACTATCACAGATACGCAGTATTTT. This sequence encodes CASSRGTITDTQYF.

The chain recombines TRBV21-1 with TRBJ2-7; the table assigns TRBD2, which was not confirmed against the DNA. TRBV21-1 corresponds to a pseudogene. The CDR3 totals 13 residues. CDR3: CASSPGLAYEQYF. The CDR3 coding sequence is TGTGCCAGCAGTCCGGGACTAGCGTACGAGCAGTACTTC.

The genes are TRBV5-6 and TRBJ1-4, with a possible D match to TRBD1 (6 bases). Trimming pared 4 bases from V and 5 bases from J, leaving 12 bases between. This CDR3 is built from 14 residues. Germline CDR1 and CDR2: SGHDT and YYEEEE. The CDR3 DNA follows: TGTGCCAGCAGCGTGGACAGACGAAATGAAAAACTGTTTTTT. This gives the protein CASSVDRRNEKLFF. Complete variable domain (other parts from reference TRBV5-6 and TRBJ1-4): DAGVTQSPTHLIKTRGQQVTLRCSPKSGHDTVSWYQQALGQGPQFIFQYYEEEERQRGNFPDRFSGHQFPNYSSELNVNALLLGDSALYLCASSVDRRNEKLFFGSGTQLSVL.

The chain has TRBV28 and TRBJ2-7; no reliable D call. The CDR3 is 13 residues long. V was clipped by 6 bases and J by 2 bases, with 11 bases between them. Germline-derived CDR1 and CDR2 are MDHEN and SYDVKM. The DNA for the CDR3 is TGTGCCAGCAGCCGACGGACCCCCTACGAGCAGTACTTC. It is translated as CASSRRTPYEQYF.

The chain carries TRBV11-2 and TRBJ2-7; D ambiguous. This CDR3 is built from 13 residues. Germline V CDR1 and CDR2: SGHAT, FQNNGV. Trimming pared 6 bases from V and 6 bases from J, leaving 15 bases between. The CDR3 protein is CASRGPGFGEQYF. CDR3 sequence (DNA): TGTGCCAGCAGGGGCCCGGGCTTCGGCGAGCAGTACTTC.

This rearrangement joins TRBV6-1 to TRBJ1-2; 9 bases agree with TRBD1. Per germline, CDR1 MNHNS and CDR2 SASEGT. Trimming cost V 1 base and J 4 bases; bases outside gene matches: 22. The CDR3 contains 21 residues. CDR3 region: CASSEGGSGTGNSGSSYGYTF. Here the CDR3 DNA reads TGTGCCAGCAGTGAAGGGGGTTCCGGGACAGGGAATTCAGGCTCGAGCTATGGCTACACCTTC.

The rearrangement links TRBV19 to TRBJ2-1; TRBD2 matches 14 bases. CDR3 length equals 16 residues. V lost 6 bases, J lost 7 bases, and 8 bases stayed unmatched. In germline, CDR1 is LNHDA, CDR2 SQIVND (reference sequence). The CDR3 region is CASRPTSGRAGNEQFF. The CDR3 nucleotides are TGTGCCAGTAGGCCGACTAGCGGGAGGGCCGGGAATGAGCAGTTCTTC.

The rearrangement joins TRBV30 to TRBJ2-1, with TRBD2 as a possible D gene (6 bases). Trimming removed 8 bases at V and 1 base at J, with 12 bases between. This CDR3 has 13 amino acids. Germline lookup yields CDR1 GTSNPN and CDR2 SVGIG (reference sequence). CDR3 bases: TGTGCCACGGAGGAGGGTTCCTACAATGAGCAGTTCTTC. It codes for CATEEGSYNEQFF.

The V call is TRBV5-6, the J call TRBJ2-7, with no clear D. The CDR3 is made up of 13 amino acids. Germline V gene sequence: CDR1 SGHDT, CDR2 YYEEEE. The V end was cut by 7 bases, the J end by 6 bases, with 17 bases between. This chain's CDR3 is CASRLKRDSEQYF. The CDR3 DNA follows: TGTGCCAGCCGGTTAAAAAGGGATAGCGAGCAGTACTTC.

The V call is TRBV19, the J call TRBJ1-1; D unclear. CDR3 size: 14 residues. V was shortened by 0 bases and J by 1 base, with 6 bases between the two germline ends. Germline assignment: CDR1 LNHDA and CDR2 SQIVND (reference sequence). Here the CDR3 reads CASSIDTENTEAFF. The CDR3 DNA reads TGTGCCAGTAGTATAGATACGGAGAACACTGAAGCTTTCTTT.

A note on this clone: The junction shows a germline mismatch at one end, possibly a read error. This chain uses TRBV10-3 with TRBJ1-1, with 8 nucleotides matching TRBD1. Germline CDR1 and CDR2: ENHRY and SYGVKD. The CDR3 sequence is 15 residues long. The CDR3 coding sequence is TGTGCCAGCAGTTACATCGGACAGGGTAGCACTGAAGCTTTCTTT. Amino acid sequence: CASSYIGQGSTEAFF.

This chain connects TRBV30 to TRBJ1-2; 7 nucleotides match TRBD1. This CDR3 is 14 amino acids long. Germline CDR1 reads GTSNPN; CDR2 reads SVGIG (reference sequence). V lost 4 bases to trimming and J lost 8 bases; unmatched junction nucleotides: 13. The CDR3 DNA follows: TGTGCCTGGACCATTAGAGGGGGCTCTCACGGCTACACCTTC. It is translated as CAWTIRGGSHGYTF.

The CDR3 sequence: CSVEDFVGTEAFF. The CDR3 DNA is TGCAGCGTTGAAGACTTCGTGGGCACTGAAGCTTTCTTT. The rearrangement joins TRBV29-1 to TRBJ1-1; D is unclear. CDR1 is SQVTM and CDR2 is ANQGSEA in the germline V gene. With 0 bases removed from V and 4 bases from J, the gap between germline ends came to 9 bases. This CDR3 region has 13 residues.

The chain joins TRBV7-2 to TRBJ2-7, with D possibly called TRBD1 or TRBD2 (5 bases each). CDR1 is SGHTA and CDR2 is FQGNSA in the germline V gene. Trimming stripped 3 bases from V and 6 bases from J, with 12 bases between. The CDR3 has 13 amino acids. CDR3 DNA sequence: TGTGCCAGCAGCTTGGGGGTGCGGAGCGAGCAGTACTTC. Protein: CASSLGVRSEQYF.

This clone is a singleton in its sample. V usage is TRBV6-6 and J usage is TRBJ1-1, with D possibly being TRBD1 (5 bases). The length of the CDR3 is 16 residues. V was pared by 8 bases and J by 5 bases, with 24 bases between. Looked up from germline, CDR1 is MNHNY and CDR2 is SVGAGI (reference sequence). The CDR3 nucleotides are TGTGCCAGCCATGTTCCTTGGGGGTATGACGTGACTGAAGCTTTCTTT. Its translation is CASHVPWGYDVTEAFF.

The chain couples TRBV6-4 to TRBJ2-7; 10 bases line up with TRBD2. V lost 2 bases to trimming and J lost 6 bases; unmatched junction nucleotides: 13. The length of the CDR3 is 17 residues. Germline V CDR1 and CDR2: MRHNA, SNTAGT. CDR3 region: CASSDTIPSGRDSEQYF. The CDR3 DNA is TGTGCCAGCAGTGACACTATTCCTAGCGGGAGAGATTCCGAGCAGTACTTC.

The chain links TRBV7-9 to TRBJ1-1, with a weak D call TRBD1 (6 bases). Looked up from germline, CDR1 is SEHNR and CDR2 is FQNEAQ (reference sequence). The CDR3 is 12 amino acids. Trimming pared 5 bases from V and 8 bases from J, leaving 12 bases between. CDR3 amino acids: CASSDTGLEAFF. In DNA form, the CDR3 reads TGTGCCAGCAGCGATACAGGGTTAGAAGCTTTCTTT.